This TCR beta chain appears in the sequencing data of a study of CD8 T cells in Susac syndrome. The authors sequenced TCR beta from blood CD8+ and CD4+ T cells. Random hexamers were used to reverse transcribe the RNA input (roughly 0.5 to 1 ug). Multiplex immunoSEQ PCR targeted 54 Vbeta and 13 Jbeta TCR beta segments. MiXCR, run by TCRdb on the immunoSEQ multiplex PCR reads, gives a single entry per CDR3 protein. Of roughly 330,000 distinct CDR3 sequences in the sample, roughly 94% were seen once. Looked up from germline, CDR1 is SNHLY and CDR2 is FYNNEI. Deletions cut 3 bases from V and 10 bases from J, with 13 bases between. This CDR3 is built from 13 residues.

Sample: CD4+ T cells from PBMCs. The chain carries TRBV2 and TRBJ2-1, with D unclear. The receptor's source is a human donor with multiple sclerosis. In DNA form, the CDR3 reads TGTGCCAGCAGTGATGGATTAGGGCCCGAGCAGTTCTTC. As protein: CASSDGLGPEQFF.